The 25 T cell receptor beta chains below all came from one sample that was sequenced in a study of cytomegalovirus exposure and HLA in healthy donors. The PCR contained 60 Vbeta and 13 Jbeta primers. Some clones are missing from TCRdb's copy, which holds only in-frame ones; the method was immunoSEQ multiplex PCR. The sample includes about 140,000 clones, 65% to 85% of them seen just once. Sequenced sample: PBMCs. The receptor set was obtained from a man aged 45 to 65 in good health and CMV-seronegative.

The CDR3 reads CASSTGRSYNSPLHF. The CDR3, as DNA: TGTGCCAGCAGCACAGGACGATCCTATAATTCACCCCTCCACTTT. The chain carries TRBV7-2 and TRBJ1-6, with a tentative D call TRBD1 (5 bases). Between the trimmed V and J ends, which lost 5 bases and 1 base, there was a span of 9 bases. The CDR3 totals 15 residues. The V gene's germline CDR1 is SGHTA and CDR2 FQGNSA.

The J gene is TRBJ1-1, the V gene TRBV5-6; no firm D call. Germline V gene data show CDR1 as SGHDT and CDR2 as YYEEEE. The V end lost 3 bases, the J end lost 1 base, and 16 bases lay between the germline ends. The CDR3 contains 16 residues. The CDR3 coding sequence is TGTGCCAGCAGCTCCCGAACCGGGAGCTCGAACACTGAAGCTTTCTTT. Its protein is CASSSRTGSSNTEAFF.

This clone was seen a single time. This rearrangement joins TRBV5-1 to TRBJ2-1; 7 bases fit TRBD1. The CDR3 runs to 14 residues. With 0 bases clipped from V and 4 bases from J, the junction kept 1 base outside the gene matches. CDR1 is SGHRS, CDR2 YFSETQ, per germline. This CDR3 is CASSLAQGYNEQFF. CDR3 DNA: TGCGCCAGCAGCTTGGCACAGGGGTACAATGAGCAGTTCTTC. The full variable domain, with the rest looked up from reference TRBV5-1 and TRBJ2-1, is KAGVTQTPRYLIKTRGQQVTLSCSPISGHRSVSWYQQTPGQGLQFLFEYFSETQRNKGNFPGRFSGRQFSNSRSEMNVSTLELGDSALYLCASSLAQGYNEQFFGPGTRLTVL.

V is TRBV30 and J is TRBJ1-3; D gene unclear. The germline V gene has CDR1 GTSNPN and CDR2 SVGIG (reference sequence). This CDR3 has 13 amino acids. V lost 2 bases and J lost 4, with 9 bases in between. CDR3 DNA sequence: TGTGCCTGGAGTAAAGAGTACGGAAACACCATATATTTT. Translated: CAWSKEYGNTIYF.

The V gene is TRBV5-1, the J gene TRBJ2-7; D unresolved. Germline CDR1 reads SGHRS; CDR2 reads YFSETQ. Trimming pared 2 bases from V and 0 bases from J, leaving 9 bases between. This CDR3 has 14 residues. The CDR3 DNA is TGCGCCAGCAGCTTAATCCTAGACTCCTACGAGCAGTACTTC. Protein sequence: CASSLILDSYEQYF. The variable domain in full, with the rest retrieved from reference TRBV5-1 and TRBJ2-7, is KAGVTQTPRYLIKTRGQQVTLSCSPISGHRSVSWYQQTPGQGLQFLFEYFSETQRNKGNFPGRFSGRQFSNSRSEMNVSTLELGDSALYLCASSLILDSYEQYFGPGTRLTVT.

This chain uses TRBV29-1 with TRBJ2-3, with 8 bases that match TRBD1. The J segment lost 0 bases and the V segment lost 1 base, leaving 3 bases of the junction unmatched. Germline CDR1 is SQVTM and CDR2 is ANQGSEA. The CDR3 runs 15 residues. Written as DNA, the CDR3 is TGCAGCGTTGAAGCGACAGGGGCGAGCACAGATACGCAGTATTTT. The encoded protein is CSVEATGASTDTQYF.

The chain recombines TRBV7-2 with TRBJ1-2; the match to TRBD1 covers 7 bases. CDR3 length equals 15 residues. The V segment lost 5 bases and the J segment 6 bases; nucleotides outside the gene matches: 12. Per the germline V gene, CDR1 is SGHTA and CDR2 is FQGNSA. This CDR3 is CASSPNPDRVDGYTF. The DNA of the CDR3 is TGTGCCAGCAGCCCGAACCCCGACAGGGTCGATGGCTACACCTTC.

The chain is built from TRBV6-1 and TRBJ2-7; 8 nucleotides match TRBD1. The CDR3 is made up of 13 amino acids. The trim removed 8 bases at V and 3 bases at J, leaving 6 bases unmatched. From germline, CDR1 is MNHNS and CDR2 SASEGT. CDR3 amino acids: CASSADRDYEQYF. As DNA, the CDR3 is TGTGCCAGCTCCGCGGACAGGGACTACGAGCAGTACTTC.

The chain combines TRBV9 with TRBJ2-1; TRBD2 aligns across 11 bases. CDR1 and CDR2 (germline): SGDLS, YYNGEE. This CDR3 contains 14 residues. V trimming: 2 bases; J trimming: 9 bases; junction bases outside the gene matches: 4. This CDR3 is CASSVLAGGGEQFF. The CDR3 region has the DNA TGTGCCAGCAGCGTCCTAGCGGGGGGAGGTGAGCAGTTCTTC.

The chain joins TRBV6-4 to TRBJ2-3, with 11 bases fitting TRBD2. Germline V gene sequence: CDR1 MRHNA, CDR2 SNTAGT. CDR3 size: 15 residues. Trimming at V came to 3 bases and at J to 1 base, leaving 0 bases not matched to a gene. The DNA of the CDR3 is TGTGCCAGCAGTGAGACTAGCGGGGGCACAGATACGCAGTATTTT. Encoded protein: CASSETSGGTDTQYF.

V is TRBV19 and J is TRBJ1-2; D unclear. The V end was cut by 4 bases, the J end by 8 bases, with 17 bases between. The CDR3 totals 14 residues. In germline, CDR1 is LNHDA, CDR2 SQIVND (reference sequence). DNA of the CDR3: TGTGCCAGTAGTACGGGGAACCGAGAGAACGGCTACACCTTC. Its translation: CASSTGNRENGYTF.

V is TRBV12-5 and J is TRBJ2-7, with 8 bases aligning to TRBD1. CDR3 length equals 15 residues. The trim removed 2 bases at V and 1 base at J, leaving 4 bases unmatched. Germline V CDR1 and CDR2: LGHNT, FRNRAP. CDR3 sequence reads: CASGLRQGRSYEQYF. The CDR3, as DNA: TGTGCTAGTGGTTTGAGACAGGGGCGTTCCTACGAGCAGTACTTC.

The chain is built from TRBV6-5 and TRBJ1-2; D gene unclear. V shed 0 bases and J shed 1 base, with 3 bases lying between them. The CDR3 contains 13 residues. CDR1 MNHEY and CDR2 SVGAGI come from the germline V gene. In DNA, the CDR3 is TGTGCCAGCAGTTACTCCGTTAACTATGGCTACACCTTC. Translation gives CASSYSVNYGYTF.

CDR3 in DNA: TGCGCCAGCAGCCAAGGACAGGGCGAAACCTACGAGCAGTACTTC. Its translation: CASSQGQGETYEQYF. This chain links TRBV4-1 with TRBJ2-7; 7 bases fit TRBD1. The V gene end was trimmed by 1 base and the J gene end by 2 bases; junction bases not matched to a gene: 5. Germline lookup yields CDR1 MGHRA and CDR2 YSYEKL. The CDR3 consists of 15 residues.

This clone was seen just once. The rearrangement joins TRBV25-1 to TRBJ2-7; 9 nucleotides agree with TRBD2. The V segment lost 2 bases and the J segment 4 bases; nucleotides outside the gene matches: 3. Germline loops: CDR1 MGHDK, CDR2 SYGVNS. The CDR3 loop spans 14 amino acids. CDR3 bases: TGTGCCAGCAGTGAACTAGCGGGAAATTACGAGCAGTACTTC. Its translation is CASSELAGNYEQYF.

The V gene is TRBV29-1, the J gene TRBJ2-1, with TRBD2 identical over 9 bases. CDR3 length: 12 amino acids. The germline V gene has CDR1 SQVTM and CDR2 ANQGSEA. The V gene end was trimmed by 5 bases and the J gene end by 9 bases; junction bases not matched to a gene: 5. CDR3 nucleotides: TGCAGCGTTCGCGGGGGGGCCGGTGAGCAGTTCTTC. As protein: CSVRGGAGEQFF.

The V call is TRBV30, the J call TRBJ2-1; D unclear. The germline V gene has CDR1 GTSNPN and CDR2 SVGIG (reference sequence). V lost 1 base, J lost 9 bases, and 10 bases lay in between. CDR3 length equals 12 residues. CDR3 region: CAWSAISGEQFF. In nucleotides, the CDR3 is TGTGCCTGGAGTGCCATCTCGGGTGAGCAGTTCTTC.

The rearrangement joins TRBV28 to TRBJ1-2; D possibly corresponds to TRBD1 (6 bases). The ends were cut back, 2 bases at V and 2 bases at J, with 9 bases in the middle. The CDR3 sequence is 14 residues long. Germline V gene lookup returns CDR1 MDHEN and CDR2 SYDVKM. CDR3 protein: CASSLTGKNYGYTF. DNA of the CDR3: TGTGCCAGCAGTTTAACAGGGAAAAACTATGGCTACACCTTC.

The CDR3 sequence: CASSEDRGPYEQYF. CDR3 bases: TGTGCCAGCAGTGAGGACAGGGGGCCCTACGAGCAGTACTTC. The V call is TRBV6-5, the J call TRBJ2-7, with TRBD1 matching 11 bases. The CDR3 has 14 residues. After removal of 5 bases from V and 2 bases from J, the junction contained 2 bases not matched to a gene. Looked up from germline, CDR1 is MNHEY and CDR2 is SVGAGI.

This chain links TRBV25-1 with TRBJ2-7; 8 positions agree with TRBD1. CDR1 and CDR2 from the germline V gene are MGHDK and SYGVNS. The ends lost 4 bases at V and 7 bases at J; junction bases unmatched: 9. The CDR3 covers 14 residues. Here the CDR3 DNA reads TGTGCCAGCAGTGTTGACAGGGGAGTTGAAGAGCAGTACTTC. This codes for CASSVDRGVEEQYF.

CDR3 nucleotide sequence: TGCGCCAGCAGCTACCCGGGACAGGGCACAGATACGCAGTATTTT. Amino acid sequence: CASSYPGQGTDTQYF. The chain couples TRBV4-1 to TRBJ2-3; 8 bases line up with TRBD1. The CDR3 totals 15 residues. CDR1 and CDR2 (germline): MGHRA, YSYEKL. The J segment lost 1 base and the V segment lost 5 bases, leaving 5 bases of the junction unmatched.

This chain connects TRBV7-2 to TRBJ2-1; D is perhaps TRBD1 (5 bases). Trimming took off 6 bases at V and 2 bases at J, with 11 bases between the two ends. The CDR3 loop spans 14 amino acids. Germline assignment: CDR1 SGHTA and CDR2 FQGNSA. Written as DNA, the CDR3 is TGTGCCAGCAGTCAGGGAACTCCCTACAATGAGCAGTTCTTC. Translated, it gives CASSQGTPYNEQFF.

This chain links TRBV30 with TRBJ1-2; no firm D call. The CDR3 runs to 13 residues. CDR1 GTSNPN and CDR2 SVGIG come from the germline V gene (reference sequence). With 0 bases removed from V and 5 bases from J, the gap between germline ends came to 10 bases. CDR3 bases: TGTGCCTGGAGTGTACGGTTGAGTTATGGCTACACCTTC. Protein: CAWSVRLSYGYTF.

The V and J genes are TRBV6-1 and TRBJ2-5; 7 positions agree with TRBD1. The V gene end was trimmed by 6 bases and the J gene end by 2 bases; junction bases not matched to a gene: 0. The germline V gene encodes CDR1 MNHNS and CDR2 SASEGT. The CDR3 covers 12 residues. The CDR3, as DNA: TGTGCCAGCAGGACAGGGCAAGAGACCCAGTACTTC. Encoded protein: CASRTGQETQYF.

The rearrangement joins TRBV19 to TRBJ2-1; 7 bases match TRBD2. CDR1 LNHDA and CDR2 SQIVND come from the germline V gene (reference sequence). V lost 3 bases and J lost 0; bases outside the gene matches: 5. The CDR3 loop spans 16 amino acids. The CDR3 loop is CASSIDGRPSYNEQFF. In DNA form, the CDR3 reads TGTGCCAGTAGTATTGACGGGAGGCCCTCCTACAATGAGCAGTTCTTC.